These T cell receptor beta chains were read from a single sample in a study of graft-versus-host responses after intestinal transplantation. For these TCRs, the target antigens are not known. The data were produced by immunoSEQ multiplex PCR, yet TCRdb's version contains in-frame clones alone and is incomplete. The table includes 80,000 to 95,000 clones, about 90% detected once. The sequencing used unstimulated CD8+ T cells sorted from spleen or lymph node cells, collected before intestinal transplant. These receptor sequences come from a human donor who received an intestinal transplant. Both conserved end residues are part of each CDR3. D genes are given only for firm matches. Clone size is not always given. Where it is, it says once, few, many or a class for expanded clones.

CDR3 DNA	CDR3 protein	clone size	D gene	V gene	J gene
TGTGCCAGCAGTTACGGTCAGTCCTACGAGCAGTACTTC	CASSYGQSYEQYF	few	-	TRBV6-5	TRBJ2-7
TGTGCCAGCAGCTTAGATGGAGGGGCCGCGACCTACGAGCAGTACTTC	CASSLDGGAATYEQYF	once	-	TRBV11-2	TRBJ2-7
TGTGCCAGCAGCTTACCGGACAGCTACACAGATACGCAGTATTTT	CASSLPDSYTDTQYF	-	-	TRBV7-6	TRBJ2-3
TGTGCCAGCAGCTTGTCCAGGGGCGCACTTGGCTACACCTTC	CASSLSRGALGYTF	-	-	TRBV5-6	TRBJ1-2
TGCGCCAGCAGCCAAGACAAGGCCTCCTACGAGCAGTACTTC	CASSQDKASYEQYF	-	-	TRBV4-1	TRBJ2-7
TGTGCCAGCAGTCCGGGGCGGGTGGTCACCGGGGAGCTGTTTTTT	CASSPGRVVTGELFF	-	-	TRBV5-6	TRBJ2-2
TGTGCCATCAGGGACCCCGGATCCGATACAGATACGCAGTATTTT	CAIRDPGSDTDTQYF	-	-	TRBV10-3	TRBJ2-3
TGTGCCAGCAGTCACATAGCCGGGACTTCTTACGAGCAGTACTTC	CASSHIAGTSYEQYF	-	-	TRBV27	TRBJ2-7
TGTGCCATGCGGGGACTAGCGGGGGGACATGAGCAGTTCTTC	CAMRGLAGGHEQFF	-	TRBD2	TRBV10-3	TRBJ2-1
TGCGCCAGCAGCCAACGAACTATCTACAATGAGCAGTTCTTC	CASSQRTIYNEQFF	once	-	TRBV4-1	TRBJ2-1
TGTGCCACGAAACGCGCAGGGGAGTGGTATGGCTACACCTTC	CATKRAGEWYGYTF	once	-	TRBV15	TRBJ1-2
TGTGCCAGCAGCTCCCCCTCCGGACAGTCTTGGGAGACCCAGTACTTC	CASSSPSGQSWETQYF	-	-	TRBV11-2	TRBJ2-5
TGTGCCAGCAGCTTAGCTGGGACAGGGGGCACTGAAGCTTTCTTT	CASSLAGTGGTEAFF	-	TRBD1	TRBV7-6	TRBJ1-1
TGCGCCAGCAGCCAGATGGGGACAGATACGCAGTATTTT	CASSQMGTDTQYF	-	-	TRBV5-1	TRBJ2-3
TGTGCCAGCAGCTTATGGGAGGTGCCCAATGAGCAGTTCTTC	CASSLWEVPNEQFF	-	-	TRBV13	TRBJ2-1
TGTGCCAGCATTCCCCATCAGGGGGCACTCACTGAAGCTTTCTTT	CASIPHQGALTEAFF	-	TRBD1	TRBV6-5	TRBJ1-1
TGTGCCAGCAGCCCGGCTAGCGGGGGGGCCGGAGAGACCCAGTACTTC	CASSPASGGAGETQYF	-	TRBD2	TRBV9	TRBJ2-5
TGCGCCAGCAGCCGGAATAGCGGGAGGGTGTCCTACAATGAGCAGTTCTTC	CASSRNSGRVSYNEQFF	-	TRBD2	TRBV4-1	TRBJ2-1
TGCGCCAGCAGCCAAGATGTGGGGTTCGGGAGCTCTGGGGCCAACGTCCTGACTTTC	CASSQDVGFGSSGANVLTF	-	-	TRBV4-1	TRBJ2-6
TGTGCCAGCAGCTCGGTAGGGGATACGCAGTATTTT	CASSSVGDTQYF	-	-	TRBV7-2	TRBJ2-3
TGTGCCGGTCCGGGACTAAACAATGAGCAGTTCTTC	CAGPGLNNEQFF	-	TRBD2	TRBV30	TRBJ2-1
TGCGCCAGCAGCTTACAGGGGGCGAGTGGAAACACCATATATTTT	CASSLQGASGNTIYF	-	TRBD1	TRBV5-1	TRBJ1-3
TGTGCCAGCAGCCCTGTTGGGACAGCGAACACCGGGGAGCTGTTTTTT	CASSPVGTANTGELFF	-	TRBD1	TRBV9	TRBJ2-2
TGTGCCAGCAGCTTACCATACTCAACGGGGAGCTCCTACAATGAGCAGTTCTTC	CASSLPYSTGSSYNEQFF	-	-	TRBV11-2	TRBJ2-1
TGTGCCAGCAGCCCTAAAAGCCCCTCCTACGAGCAGTACTTC	CASSPKSPSYEQYF	-	-	TRBV6-5	TRBJ2-7
TGTGCCAGCAGCTTACCAGGGAGCACTGAAGCTTTCTTT	CASSLPGSTEAFF	-	-	TRBV7-9	TRBJ1-1
TGTGCCAGCAGCAAGGGTGATCTGGGGGCCTACGAGCAGTACTTC	CASSKGDLGAYEQYF	-	-	TRBV27	TRBJ2-7
TGTGCCAGCAGTAGGACTGGGGAAAAACTGTTTTTT	CASSRTGEKLFF	-	-	TRBV6-5	TRBJ1-4